This TCR beta chain derives from a study of early T cells in non-severe SARS-CoV-2 infection. The V end lost 3 bases, the J end lost 8 bases, and 13 bases lay between the germline ends. Germline V gene data show CDR1 as MDHEN and CDR2 as SYDVKM. The CDR3 sequence is 14 residues long. This clonotype was observed a few times. TCRdb passed the 5' RACE reads through MiXCR, listing each CDR3 protein once. The sample lists about 56,000 distinct CDR3 sequences; 10% to 15% were seen once. The J gene is TRBJ1-4, the V gene TRBV28; D is possibly TRBD1 (6 bases). This clonotype was sampled from an adult who was a healthcare worker with PCR-confirmed SARS-CoV-2 infection or an uninfected control (not recorded which). Source material: whole blood. The CDR3 region is CASSFGGAGEKLFF. CDR3 bases: TGTGCCAGCAGTTTCGGGGGGGCCGGGGAAAAACTGTTTTTT.